The entry that follows covers one TCR beta chain sequence. MiXCR was run by TCRdb on the 5' RACE reads, yielding one entry per CDR3 protein. Of 50,000 to 55,000 distinct CDR3 sequences listed, about 15% were seen once; the top ten hold 15% to 20%. This record comes from a study of T cells of healthy individuals. The CDR3 is 14 residues long. Germline V lookup: CDR1 SGHTA, CDR2 FQGNSA. Trimming removed 7 bases from V and 4 bases from J; junction bases left unmatched: 9. This chain connects TRBV7-2 to TRBJ1-1, with TRBD1 matching 7 bases. This TCR came from a human donor in good health. CDR3 sequence: CASKIQGSGTEAFF. Written as DNA, the CDR3 is TGTGCCAGCAAAATACAGGGGTCGGGCACTGAAGCTTTCTTT.